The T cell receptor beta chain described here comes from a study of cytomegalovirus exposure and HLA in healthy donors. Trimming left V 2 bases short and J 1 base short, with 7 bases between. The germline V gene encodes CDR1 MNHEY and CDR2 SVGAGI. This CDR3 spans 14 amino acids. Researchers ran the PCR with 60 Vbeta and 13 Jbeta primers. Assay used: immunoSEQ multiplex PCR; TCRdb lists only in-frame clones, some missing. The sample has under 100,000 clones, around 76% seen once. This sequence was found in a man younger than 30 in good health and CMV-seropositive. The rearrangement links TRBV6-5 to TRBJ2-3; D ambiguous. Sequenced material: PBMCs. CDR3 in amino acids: CASSYGQGTDTQYF. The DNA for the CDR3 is TGTGCCAGCAGTTACGGGCAGGGCACAGATACGCAGTATTTT.